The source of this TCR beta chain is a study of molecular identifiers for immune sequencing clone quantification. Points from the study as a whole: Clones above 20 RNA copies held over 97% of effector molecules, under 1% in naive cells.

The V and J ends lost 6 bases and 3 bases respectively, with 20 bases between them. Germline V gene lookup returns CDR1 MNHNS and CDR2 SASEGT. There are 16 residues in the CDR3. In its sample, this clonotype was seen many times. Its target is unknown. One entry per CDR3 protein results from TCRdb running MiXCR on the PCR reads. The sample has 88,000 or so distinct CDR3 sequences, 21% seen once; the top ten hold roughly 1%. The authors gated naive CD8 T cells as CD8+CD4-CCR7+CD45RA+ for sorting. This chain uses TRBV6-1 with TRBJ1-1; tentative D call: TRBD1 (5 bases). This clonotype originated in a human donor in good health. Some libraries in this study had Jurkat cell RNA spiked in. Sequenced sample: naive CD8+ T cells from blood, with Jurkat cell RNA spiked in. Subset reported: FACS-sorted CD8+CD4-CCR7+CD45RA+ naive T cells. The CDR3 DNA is TGTGCCAGCAGCGACCTGCCAGGGACTCTGGACACTGAAGCTTTCTTT. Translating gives CASSDLPGTLDTEAFF.